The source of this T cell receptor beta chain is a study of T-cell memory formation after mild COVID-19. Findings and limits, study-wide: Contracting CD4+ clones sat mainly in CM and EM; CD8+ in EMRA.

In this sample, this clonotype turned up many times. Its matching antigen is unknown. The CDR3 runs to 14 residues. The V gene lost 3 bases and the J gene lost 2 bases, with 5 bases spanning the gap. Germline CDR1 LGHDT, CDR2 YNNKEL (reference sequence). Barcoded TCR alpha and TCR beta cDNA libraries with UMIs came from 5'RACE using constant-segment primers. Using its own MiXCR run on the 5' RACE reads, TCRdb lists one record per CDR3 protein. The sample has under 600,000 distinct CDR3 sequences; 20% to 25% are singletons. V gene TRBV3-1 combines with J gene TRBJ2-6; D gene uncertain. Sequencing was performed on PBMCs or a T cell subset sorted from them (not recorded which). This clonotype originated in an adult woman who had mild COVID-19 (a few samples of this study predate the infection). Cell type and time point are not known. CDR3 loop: CASSQKAGANVLTF. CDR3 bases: TGTGCCAGCAGCCAGAAGGCTGGGGCCAACGTCCTGACTTTC. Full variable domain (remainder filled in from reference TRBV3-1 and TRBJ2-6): DTAVSQTPKYLVTQMGNDKSIKCEQNLGHDTMYWYKQDSKKFLKIMFSYNNKELIINETVPNRFSPKSPDKAHLNLHINSLELGDSAVYFCASSQKAGANVLTFGAGSRLTVL.